These T cell receptor beta chains were read from a single sample in a study of T-cell reconstitution after alpha-beta-depleted transplantation in children. TCRdb processed the PCR reads anew with MiXCR; each CDR3 protein has one entry. The sample gives roughly 220,000 distinct CDR3 sequences, 9.7% of which show up once; about 4.9% is in the top ten. The sequencing used PBMCs from the stem cell graft donor, collected from the stem cell graft. The receptors stem from a human donor who donated a stem cell graft to a child with SCID. Both conserved end residues are part of each CDR3. A D gene is named only where the DNA matches it firmly. Not every row has a clone size; where given, it reads once, few, many or a size class.

cdr3_aa: CASSFRQGDTEAFF; cdr3_nt: TGTGCCAGCAGCTTTCGGCAGGGTGACACTGAAGCTTTCTTT; v_call: TRBV7-2; j_call: TRBJ1-1; clone_size: many; d_call: -
cdr3_aa: CASSRGDRSNSF; cdr3_nt: TGTGCCAGCAGCCGGGGGGACAGGTCTAATTCCTTC; v_call: TRBV5-6; j_call: TRBJ2-1; clone_size: many; d_call: -
cdr3_aa: CSAPEGLAGVETQYF; cdr3_nt: TGCAGTGCTCCCGAGGGACTAGCGGGGGTAGAGACCCAGTACTTC; v_call: TRBV20-1; j_call: TRBJ2-5; clone_size: few; d_call: TRBD2
cdr3_aa: CASSLDNSGVMDTQYF; cdr3_nt: TGCGCCAGCAGCTTAGACAATAGCGGGGTGATGGATACGCAGTATTTT; v_call: TRBV5-1; j_call: TRBJ2-3; clone_size: many; d_call: TRBD2
cdr3_aa: CASSLAWLNTGELFF; cdr3_nt: TGCGCCAGCAGCTTGGCCTGGTTGAACACCGGGGAGCTGTTTTTT; v_call: TRBV5-1; j_call: TRBJ2-2; clone_size: many; d_call: -
cdr3_aa: CASSHRDIRSYNEQFF; cdr3_nt: TGCGCCAGCAGCCACAGGGACATCCGATCTTACAATGAGCAGTTCTTC; v_call: TRBV5-1; j_call: TRBJ2-1; clone_size: many; d_call: -
cdr3_aa: CASSLGVLGSDTEAFF; cdr3_nt: TGTGCCAGCAGCTTAGGGGTGTTGGGCTCGGACACTGAAGCTTTCTTT; v_call: TRBV7-2; j_call: TRBJ1-1; clone_size: -; d_call: -
cdr3_aa: CAWSGGTRGGGYTF; cdr3_nt: TGTGCCTGGAGTGGCGGGACCAGGGGTGGCGGCTACACCTTC; v_call: TRBV30; j_call: TRBJ1-2; clone_size: many; d_call: -
cdr3_aa: CASSPRFGIDRDEQYF; cdr3_nt: TGTGCCAGCAGCCCCCGTTTCGGAATCGACAGGGACGAGCAGTACTTC; v_call: TRBV12-3/TRBV12-4; j_call: TRBJ2-7; clone_size: many; d_call: TRBD1
cdr3_aa: CSASFAGGTYEQYF; cdr3_nt: TGCAGTGCTAGCTTCGCGGGTGGGACCTACGAGCAGTACTTC; v_call: TRBV20-1; j_call: TRBJ2-7; clone_size: -; d_call: -
cdr3_aa: CASSAGTGDWNEQFF; cdr3_nt: TGTGCCAGCAGTGCAGGGACAGGGGATTGGAATGAGCAGTTCTTC; v_call: TRBV12-3/TRBV12-4; j_call: TRBJ2-1; clone_size: many; d_call: TRBD1
cdr3_aa: CSARDQGSGANVLTF; cdr3_nt: TGCAGTGCTAGAGATCAGGGTTCTGGGGCCAACGTCCTGACTTTC; v_call: TRBV20-1; j_call: TRBJ2-6; clone_size: many; d_call: -
cdr3_aa: CSAATSGTSTDTQYF; cdr3_nt: TGCAGCGCCGCGACTAGCGGCACTAGCACAGATACGCAGTATTTT; v_call: TRBV29-1; j_call: TRBJ2-3; clone_size: many; d_call: TRBD2
cdr3_aa: CASSGPGQILAFF; cdr3_nt: TGCGCCAGCAGCGGTCCGGGTCAAATTCTAGCTTTCTTT; v_call: TRBV5-1; j_call: TRBJ1-1; clone_size: many; d_call: -
cdr3_aa: CASSLALRDGPDTQYF; cdr3_nt: TGCGCCAGCAGCTTGGCACTTAGGGATGGCCCAGATACGCAGTATTTT; v_call: TRBV5-1; j_call: TRBJ2-3; clone_size: many; d_call: -
cdr3_aa: CASSPIGAGGYNEQFF; cdr3_nt: TGTGCCAGCAGCCCTATTGGGGCGGGGGGATACAATGAGCAGTTCTTC; v_call: TRBV11-2; j_call: TRBJ2-1; clone_size: -; d_call: TRBD2
cdr3_aa: CASRPGQAQETQYF; cdr3_nt: TGTGCCAGCAGGCCCGGACAGGCCCAAGAGACCCAGTACTTC; v_call: TRBV12-3/TRBV12-4; j_call: TRBJ2-5; clone_size: many; d_call: TRBD1
cdr3_aa: CATGTGLGLDQPQHF; cdr3_nt: TGTGCCACGGGGACAGGACTTGGGCTGGATCAGCCCCAGCATTTT; v_call: TRBV15; j_call: TRBJ1-5; clone_size: many; d_call: TRBD1
cdr3_aa: CASSKDLQSSGANVLTF; cdr3_nt: TGTGCCAGTAGTAAGGACCTACAAAGCTCTGGGGCCAACGTCCTGACTTTC; v_call: TRBV19; j_call: TRBJ2-6; clone_size: many; d_call: -
cdr3_aa: CASSLGGTGRYGYTF; cdr3_nt: TGTGCCAGCAGTTTAGGGGGGACAGGGAGATATGGCTACACCTTC; v_call: TRBV12-3/TRBV12-4; j_call: TRBJ1-2; clone_size: many; d_call: TRBD1
cdr3_aa: CASSPTGQETQYF; cdr3_nt: TGCGCCAGCAGCCCGACAGGTCAAGAGACCCAGTACTTC; v_call: TRBV18; j_call: TRBJ2-5; clone_size: many; d_call: -
cdr3_aa: CASSDYSGGDYNEQFF; cdr3_nt: TGTGCCAGCAGTGACTATAGCGGGGGGGATTACAATGAGCAGTTCTTC; v_call: TRBV6-2/TRBV6-3; j_call: TRBJ2-1; clone_size: -; d_call: TRBD2
cdr3_aa: CATTSEGLAGAYIDEQFF; cdr3_nt: TGTGCCACGACCTCCGAGGGACTAGCGGGAGCGTATATCGATGAGCAGTTCTTC; v_call: TRBV6-5; j_call: TRBJ2-1; clone_size: many; d_call: TRBD2
cdr3_aa: CASTIGEGGRELFF; cdr3_nt: TGTGCCAGCACCATCGGGGAGGGGGGCCGGGAGCTGTTTTTT; v_call: TRBV12-3/TRBV12-4; j_call: TRBJ2-2; clone_size: many; d_call: -
cdr3_aa: CASGSWTGGTDTQYF; cdr3_nt: TGTGCCAGCGGGTCATGGACAGGGGGCACAGATACGCAGTATTTT; v_call: TRBV11-2; j_call: TRBJ2-3; clone_size: once; d_call: TRBD1
cdr3_aa: CASSQEVTGGYNEQFF; cdr3_nt: TGCGCCAGCAGCCAGGAGGTGACAGGGGGCTACAATGAGCAGTTCTTC; v_call: TRBV4-3; j_call: TRBJ2-1; clone_size: many; d_call: TRBD1
cdr3_aa: CASSATWNTEAFF; cdr3_nt: TGCGCCAGCAGCGCAACTTGGAACACTGAAGCTTTCTTT; v_call: TRBV5-1; j_call: TRBJ1-1; clone_size: many; d_call: -
cdr3_aa: CASSRGLGGGLGYEETLYF; cdr3_nt: TGCGCCAGCAGTCGCGGACTAGGGGGGGGCCTGGGATATGAAGAGACCCTGTACTTC; v_call: TRBV5-1; j_call: TRBJ2-5; clone_size: -; d_call: -
cdr3_aa: CASSLTDISYNEQFF; cdr3_nt: TGTGCCAGCAGCTTAACAGATATCTCCTACAATGAGCAGTTCTTC; v_call: TRBV7-2; j_call: TRBJ2-1; clone_size: many; d_call: -
cdr3_aa: CASSPRDRWNTEAFF; cdr3_nt: TGTGCCAGCAGCCCGAGGGACAGGTGGAACACTGAAGCTTTCTTT; v_call: TRBV7-2; j_call: TRBJ1-1; clone_size: many; d_call: TRBD1
cdr3_aa: CASSQDRRATEAFF; cdr3_nt: TGTGCCAGCAGCCAAGATCGGAGGGCCACTGAAGCTTTCTTT; v_call: TRBV4-2; j_call: TRBJ1-1; clone_size: many; d_call: -